Listed below are T cell receptor beta chains from one sample, sequenced in a study of blood T cell repertoires in COVID-19. TCRdb's table, derived via immunoSEQ multiplex PCR, lists solely in-frame clones and lacks some. The sample lists tens of thousands of clones, over 75% occurring once. Sequenced material: peripheral blood. The receptor set was obtained from a human donor with active COVID-19. The donor label of this sample is uncertain. Both conserved end residues are part of each CDR3. A D gene is named only where the DNA matches it firmly. A row's size may be missing; if present it is once, few, many or a size class.

d_call	v_call	j_call	clone_size	cdr3_aa	cdr3_nt
.	TRBV6-6	TRBJ2-7	.	CASSYPDRIYEQYF	TGTGCCAGCAGTTATCCAGACAGAATCTACGAGCAGTACTTC
TRBD1	TRBV19	TRBJ1-5	.	CASSSSGTEKTQHF	TGTGCCAGTAGTTCATCCGGGACAGAGAAGACCCAGCATTTT
.	TRBV29-1	TRBJ2-2	.	CSVAGQNTGELFF	TGCAGCGTTGCAGGACAGAACACCGGGGAGCTGTTTTTT
TRBD1	TRBV10-3	TRBJ1-2	.	CAISESIVRGRDGYTF	TGTGCCATCAGTGAGTCGATTGTCAGGGGGCGGGATGGCTACACCTTC
.	TRBV5-1	TRBJ2-3	.	CASSLGGTWGTDTQYF	TGCGCCAGCAGCTTGGGAGGGACTTGGGGAACAGATACGCAGTATTTT
TRBD2	TRBV27	TRBJ2-3	.	CASSFEAGITDTQYF	TGTGCCAGCAGTTTTGAAGCGGGGATTACAGATACGCAGTATTTT
.	TRBV5-1	TRBJ1-1	.	CASSMDRPNTEAFF	TGCGCCAGCAGCATGGACAGACCAAACACTGAAGCTTTCTTT
.	TRBV2	TRBJ1-4	.	CASKSTRTNEKLFF	TGTGCCAGCAAATCGACACGTACGAATGAAAAACTGTTTTTT
.	TRBV6-1	TRBJ1-5	.	CASSDFLGGHQPQHF	TGTGCCAGCAGTGATTTCCTAGGCGGCCATCAGCCCCAGCATTTT
TRBD2	TRBV5-6	TRBJ2-7	.	CASSSGLAGGEEYF	TGTGCCAGCAGTTCCGGACTAGCGGGGGGAGAGGAGTACTTC
.	TRBV15	TRBJ2-3	.	CATSREIYDGNTDTQYF	TGTGCCACCAGCAGAGAAATATATGACGGGAACACAGATACGCAGTATTTT
.	TRBV4-1	TRBJ1-5	.	CASSQESRSTKQPQHF	TGCGCCAGCAGCCAGGAAAGTCGCAGTACTAAGCAGCCCCAGCATTTT
.	TRBV5-1	TRBJ1-2	.	CASSPDGGVGYTF	TGCGCCAGCAGCCCGGACGGAGGGGTTGGCTACACCTTC
.	TRBV5-4	TRBJ2-3	.	CASSLGGTQSSTDTQYF	TGTGCCAGCAGCTTGGGGGGGACACAGTCTAGCACAGATACGCAGTATTTT
.	TRBV13	TRBJ1-3	.	CASSLGLGRASGNTIYF	TGTGCCAGCAGCTTAGGCCTTGGCAGGGCCTCTGGAAACACCATATATTTT
.	TRBV15	TRBJ2-7	.	CATSRDRRDEQYF	TGTGCCACCAGCAGAGATCGGAGGGACGAGCAGTACTTC
.	TRBV9	TRBJ2-7	.	CASSVGGQSSYEQYF	TGTGCCAGCAGCGTAGGAGGACAGAGCTCCTACGAGCAGTACTTC
TRBD2	TRBV5-4	TRBJ2-7	.	CASRPAGSGTSSYEQYF	TGTGCCAGCAGGCCCGCAGGGAGCGGGACCAGCTCCTACGAGCAGTACTTC
.	TRBV11-3	TRBJ2-2	.	CASSSGLRGGDYTGELFF	TGTGCCAGCAGCTCGGGGCTTCGAGGGGGGGATTACACCGGGGAGCTGTTTTTT
TRBD1	TRBV6-1	TRBJ1-2	once	CASSEALVLQGRGYGYTF	TGTGCCAGCAGTGAAGCGCTAGTGTTACAGGGGCGCGGCTATGGCTACACCTTC
.	TRBV21-1	TRBJ2-1	.	CASSNPGTGMLDEQFF	TGTGCCAGCAGCAACCCCGGGACAGGGATGTTAGATGAGCAGTTCTTC
TRBD1	TRBV24-1	TRBJ2-5	.	CATSKGGNRETQYF	TGTGCCACCAGTAAAGGGGGCAACAGGGAGACCCAGTACTTC
.	TRBV28	TRBJ2-3	once	CASSLAAQGSLLYF	TGTGCCAGCAGTTTAGCAGCGCAGGGGTCTCTTCTATATTTT
.	TRBV5-4	TRBJ1-2	.	CASLIGGNTPHGYTF	TGTGCCAGCCTCATCGGGGGGAACACACCCCATGGCTACACCTTC
.	TRBV5-1	TRBJ2-7	.	CASSLLAGEQYF	TGCGCCAGCAGCTTGCTTGCCGGCGAGCAGTACTTC
TRBD2	TRBV20-1	TRBJ2-3	.	CSASMTSGGAQDTQYF	TGCAGTGCTAGTATGACTAGCGGGGGGGCACAGGATACGCAGTATTTT
.	TRBV27	TRBJ2-3	.	CASSLLVGVGTDTQYF	TGTGCCAGCAGTTTACTTGTGGGAGTCGGCACAGATACGCAGTATTTT
.	TRBV2	TRBJ1-6	.	CASSDRGLDSPLHF	TGTGCCAGCAGTGACAGGGGTTTGGATTCACCCCTCCACTTT
.	TRBV19	TRBJ1-3	.	CASSLQNSGNTIYF	TGTGCCAGTAGTCTACAGAACTCTGGAAACACCATATATTTT
TRBD1	TRBV29-1	TRBJ1-1	.	CSVGRQGKTEAFF	TGCAGCGTCGGGCGACAGGGTAAGACTGAAGCTTTCTTT
TRBD2	TRBV9	TRBJ2-3	.	CASSVAGGGAKDTQYF	TGTGCCAGCAGCGTAGCTGGCGGGGGGGCCAAAGATACGCAGTATTTT
.	TRBV28	TRBJ1-2	.	CASTAGGYTF	TGTGCCAGCACCGCGGGCGGCTACACCTTC
TRBD2	TRBV12-5	TRBJ2-3	once	CASGLVLAGGPHHTQYF	TGTGCTAGTGGTTTGGTACTCGCGGGGGGGCCTCATCATACGCAGTATTTT